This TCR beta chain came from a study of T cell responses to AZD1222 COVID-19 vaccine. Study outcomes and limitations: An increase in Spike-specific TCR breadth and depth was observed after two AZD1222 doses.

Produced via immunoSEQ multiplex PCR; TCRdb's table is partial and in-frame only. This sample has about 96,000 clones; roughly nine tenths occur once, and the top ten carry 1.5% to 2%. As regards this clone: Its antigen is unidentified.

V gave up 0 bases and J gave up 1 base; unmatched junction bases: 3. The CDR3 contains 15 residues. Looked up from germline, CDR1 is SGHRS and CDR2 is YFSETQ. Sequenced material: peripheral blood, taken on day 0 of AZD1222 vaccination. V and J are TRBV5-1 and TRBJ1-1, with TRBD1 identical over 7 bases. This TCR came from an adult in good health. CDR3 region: CASSLGQGGNTEAFF. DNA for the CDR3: TGCGCCAGCAGCTTGGGACAGGGAGGGAACACTGAAGCTTTCTTT.